These 32 T cell receptor beta chains were sequenced from one sample in a study of response to subunit inactivated influenza vaccine (dated by TCRdb to 2016 to 2019). Receptor amplification or capture employed RT-PCR. Instrument used: Illumina HiSeq 2500. The raw public data were reprocessed by TCRdb itself: fastp quality trimming at Q25, MiXCR clonotype calling, in-frame beta chains only. Here each entry gathers all rows of one CDR3 protein and keeps the most common genes and DNA. Within this sample are about 570,000 distinct CDR3 sequences, with 10% to 12% of them counted one time only. 9.5% to 12% of the sample comes from the top ten. The same specimen was also included in a second study, on T cells expressing NK-cell markers. That second report states: TCR beta cDNA libraries were prepared using 5'RACE template switching, which introduced a universal primer site and unique molecular identifiers.

The material sequenced was PBMCs from blood, taken on the day of vaccination. The receptors stem from a man in his fifties or sixties who received an inactivated influenza vaccine. Donor details come from another sample of the same person, matched by shared clones.

V is TRBV11-2 and J is TRBJ2-2; maybe TRBD1 (6 bases). The CDR3 is made up of 16 amino acids. Germline V gene sequence: CDR1 SGHAT, CDR2 FQNNGV. The V end was cut by 8 bases, the J end by 10 bases, with 26 bases between. CDR3 DNA sequence: TGTGCCAGCCCAGGGTTGGGCCCCAGGGGCCTTTCGGAGCTGTTTTTT. Amino acids: CASPGLGPRGLSELFF.

In its sample, this clonotype was seen a few times. V and J are TRBV29-1 and TRBJ2-7; unclear D gene. The CDR3 extends over 11 amino acids. Germline V gene data show CDR1 as SQVTM and CDR2 as ANQGSEA. V lost 6 bases, J lost 4 bases, and 10 bases lay in between. As DNA, the CDR3 is TGCAGCGTGGATACGACGTACGAGCAGTACTTC. It codes for CSVDTTYEQYF.

This chain connects TRBV12-3 or TRBV12-4 to TRBJ1-4; 7 nucleotides match TRBD1. With V trimmed by 6 bases and J by 7 bases, 8 bases remained unmatched. The CDR3 spans 14 residues. The CDR3 sequence: CASRSGGSGEKLFF. In DNA, the CDR3 is TGTGCCAGCAGGTCAGGGGGAAGTGGTGAAAAACTGTTTTTT.

This clonotype was recorded at least ten times. The chain recombines TRBV29-1 with TRBJ2-1; TRBD2 might be the D (6 bases). With 7 bases removed from V and 5 bases from J, the gap between germline ends came to 18 bases. The V gene's germline CDR1 is SQVTM and CDR2 ANQGSEA. This CDR3 is built from 14 residues. The CDR3 DNA reads TGCAGCGCCGGGACTGGACATACCAACAATGAGCAGTTCTTC. It translates to CSAGTGHTNNEQFF.

This clonotype was picked up a small number of times. The chain is built from TRBV7-8 and TRBJ2-3; 8 positions match TRBD2. Germline loops: CDR1 SGHVS, CDR2 FQNEAQ. The V gene end was trimmed by 1 base and the J gene end by 2 bases; junction bases not matched to a gene: 11. This CDR3 has 18 residues. The CDR3: CASSLGQGGGKNTDTQYF. In DNA form, the CDR3 reads TGTGCCAGCAGCTTAGGGCAGGGCGGGGGGAAAAACACAGATACGCAGTATTTT. The full variable domain, rest sourced from reference TRBV7-8 and TRBJ2-3, is GAGVSQSPRYKVAKRGQDVALRCDPISGHVSLFWYQQALGQGPEFLTYFQNEAQLDKSGLPSDRFFAERPEGSVSTLKIQRTQQEDSAVYLCASSLGQGGGKNTDTQYFGPGTRLTVL.

This clonotype was seen only a few times. As the CDR3 is not closed by the conserved phenylalanine or tryptophan, this likely results from a read error. The J gene is TRBJ2-1, the V gene TRBV12-3 or TRBV12-4, with 11 bases matching TRBD2. The CDR3 is made up of 13 amino acids. With 4 bases clipped from V and 13 bases from J, the junction kept 6 bases outside the gene matches. The CDR3 sequence: CASSSRLAGFQFL. CDR3 coding DNA: TGTGCCAGCAGTTCCCGACTAGCGGGGTTTCAGTTCCTC.

The sample holds a few counts of this clonotype. The chain is built from TRBV9 and TRBJ2-5; tentatively, D is TRBD2 (6 bases). The CDR3 spans 16 residues. CDR1 is SGDLS, CDR2 YYNGEE, per germline. The V and J ends lost 4 bases and 2 bases respectively, with 18 bases between them. The CDR3 loop is CASSPRMSEGQETQYF. CDR3 coding DNA: TGTGCCAGCAGCCCGCGGATGTCGGAGGGGCAAGAGACCCAGTACTTC. The variable domain in full, with the rest retrieved from reference TRBV9 and TRBJ2-5, is DSGVTQTPKHLITATGQRVTLRCSPRSGDLSVYWYQQSLDQGLQFLIQYYNGEERAKGNILERFSAQQFPDLHSELNLSSLELGDSALYFCASSPRMSEGQETQYFGPGTRLLVL.

In this sample, this clonotype turned up a few times. The chain carries TRBV5-6 and TRBJ1-2; weak D call: TRBD1 (6 bases). The CDR3 runs to 14 residues. Germline CDR1 and CDR2: SGHDT and YYEEEE. With 0 bases removed from V and 4 bases from J, the gap between germline ends came to 10 bases. For the CDR3, the DNA is TGTGCCAGCAGCTTGGGACAGGACCCCTATGGCTACACCTTC. Translated: CASSLGQDPYGYTF.

This clonotype appeared many times. The chain is built from TRBV6-2 or TRBV6-3 and TRBJ2-7; no reliable D call. Germline V gene lookup returns CDR1 MNHEY and CDR2 SVGEGT. The germline V and J ends were trimmed by 1 base and 3 bases, with 7 bases remaining between them. CDR3 length: 13 amino acids. CDR3 in DNA: TGTGCCAGCAGTTACTACGGCGGCTACGAGCAGTACTTC. It specifies CASSYYGGYEQYF.

CDR3: CSVEDLLAGGYNEQFF. DNA of the CDR3: TGCAGCGTTGAAGATCTTCTGGCGGGCGGTTACAATGAGCAGTTCTTC. The V gene is TRBV29-1, the J gene TRBJ2-1; D perhaps matches TRBD2 (5 bases). Trimming pared 0 bases from V and 4 bases from J, leaving 16 bases between. From germline, CDR1 is SQVTM and CDR2 ANQGSEA. This CDR3 is built from 16 residues.

This clonotype has more than one count but fewer than ten. J is TRBJ2-4 and V is TRBV29-1; TRBD1 is a possible D gene (6 bases). V lost 4 bases and J 0 bases, leaving 10 bases between the germline ends. The CDR3 has 14 amino acids. Germline V lookup: CDR1 SQVTM, CDR2 ANQGSEA. CDR3 bases: TGCAGCGTTGTAACAGGGCTAGCCAAAAACATTCAGTACTTC. Translation: CSVVTGLAKNIQYF.

The genes are TRBV5-6 and TRBJ2-1, with D possibly TRBD2 on 6 matching bases. CDR1 and CDR2 (germline): SGHDT, YYEEEE. Trimming cost V 4 bases and J 7 bases, with 15 bases left between them. The CDR3 spans 14 residues. The CDR3 spells CASSPAGRGNEQFF. In DNA, the CDR3 is TGTGCCAGCAGCCCAGCCGGGCGGGGAAATGAGCAGTTCTTC.

This clonotype was seen a handful of times. The J gene is TRBJ2-5, the V gene TRBV4-1; D is unclear. CDR1 MGHRA and CDR2 YSYEKL come from the germline V gene. V lost 1 base and J lost 5, with 8 bases in between. The CDR3 is made up of 13 amino acids. The CDR3 loop reads CASSQGLRETQYF. CDR3 nucleotide sequence: TGCGCCAGCAGCCAAGGCCTAAGGGAGACCCAGTACTTC.

This clonotype was recorded a few times. The rearrangement joins TRBV29-1 to TRBJ2-3, with TRBD2 matching 9 bases. The CDR3 extends over 14 amino acids. V gave up 4 bases and J gave up 2 bases; unmatched junction bases: 4. Per germline, CDR1 SQVTM and CDR2 ANQGSEA. CDR3 loop: CSVAVAGATDTQYF. As DNA, the CDR3 is TGCAGCGTTGCGGTAGCGGGGGCCACAGATACGCAGTATTTT.

The table lists this clonotype with many counts. The V call is TRBV6-1, the J call TRBJ2-7; D call uncertain. Germline values: CDR1 MNHNS, CDR2 SASEGT. V dropped 2 bases and J dropped 4 bases, with 6 bases sitting between them. This CDR3 region has 12 residues. The CDR3 is CASSEYGYEQYF. The CDR3 nucleotides are TGTGCCAGCAGTGAATACGGTTACGAGCAGTACTTC.

This clonotype was counted between two and nine times. This chain links TRBV28 with TRBJ2-6; 7 bases fit TRBD1. The V gene's germline CDR1 is MDHEN and CDR2 SYDVKM. The CDR3 consists of 17 residues. The ends lost 5 bases at V and 3 bases at J; junction bases unmatched: 10. The DNA of the CDR3 is TGTGCCAGCAGTCTTATAGGGGGCTCCAGTGGGGCCAACGTCCTGACTTTC. Translating gives CASSLIGGSSGANVLTF.

This clonotype was recorded a few times. The CDR3 region has the DNA TGTGCCATCAGGGTAGCGGGTCCGAGAGACCAAGAGACCCAGTACTTC. Translation gives CAIRVAGPRDQETQYF. The chain is built from TRBV10-3 and TRBJ2-5; TRBD2 agrees at 7 bases. In germline, CDR1 is ENHRY, CDR2 SYGVKD. The CDR3 contains 16 residues. After removal of 6 bases from V and 0 bases from J, the junction contained 10 bases not matched to a gene.

V and J are TRBV6-2 or TRBV6-3 and TRBJ2-7; D possibly corresponds to TRBD1 (5 bases). V was cut by 2 bases and J by 3 bases, with 11 bases left in between. Germline CDR1 MNHEY, CDR2 SVGEGT. The CDR3 extends over 14 amino acids. The CDR3 sequence is CASSYTIGHYEQYF. The CDR3 bases are TGTGCCAGCAGTTACACCATCGGACACTACGAGCAGTACTTC.

This clonotype was counted a few times. The genes are TRBV12-3 or TRBV12-4 and TRBJ2-7; 7 bases match TRBD2. The junction had 9 bases not matched to a gene; V was cut back by 6 bases and J by 7 bases. This CDR3 is 13 amino acids long. DNA for the CDR3: TGTGCCAGCAGCCAAAAGGTGGGGGGGGAGCAGTACTTC. It translates to CASSQKVGGEQYF.

The chain uses TRBV6-2 or TRBV6-3 and TRBJ1-2, with 8 nucleotides matching TRBD1. This CDR3 region has 16 residues. The germline CDR1 and CDR2 sequences are MNHEY and SVGEGT. V was pared by 2 bases and J by 8 bases, with 13 bases of the junction left unmatched. The CDR3 sequence is CASSYTLLRDRKGYTF. DNA for the CDR3: TGTGCCAGCAGTTACACGCTACTCCGGGACAGGAAAGGCTACACCTTC.

DNA of the CDR3: TGCAGTGCTAGAGAATCCTACGCCCTGCGGGAGCAGTACTTC. This encodes CSARESYALREQYF. The rearrangement uses TRBV20-1 and TRBJ2-7; D is uncertain. Germline CDR1 DFQATT, CDR2 SNEGSKA (reference sequence). The V gene lost 0 bases and the J gene lost 7 bases, with 16 bases spanning the gap. The CDR3 totals 14 residues.

This clonotype showed up many times. V usage is TRBV12-3 or TRBV12-4 and J usage is TRBJ2-1; 15 bases are a match to TRBD2. The trim removed 5 bases at V and 6 bases at J, leaving 5 bases unmatched. The CDR3 extends over 16 amino acids. CDR3 nucleotides: TGTGCCAGCAGTCCCGGACTAGCGGGAGGGCGCAATGAGCAGTTCTTC. This sequence encodes CASSPGLAGGRNEQFF.

This clonotype came up once. The chain is built from TRBV7-7 and TRBJ2-5; 10 bases line up with TRBD1. The CDR3 runs to 15 residues. CDR1 SSHAT and CDR2 FNYEAQ come from the germline V gene (reference sequence). CDR3 sequence: CATSPGQGWGETQYF. The CDR3 nucleotides read TGTGCTACGAGCCCGGGACAGGGGTGGGGAGAGACCCAGTACTTC.

The chain uses TRBV20-1 and TRBJ2-7; 10 bases align to TRBD2. V shed 0 bases and J 0 bases; nucleotides not matched to a gene: 11. This CDR3 region has 18 residues. Germline V gene data show CDR1 as DFQATT and CDR2 as SNEGSKA (reference sequence). This chain's CDR3 is CSARDWASGRGNSYEQYF. The CDR3 coding sequence is TGCAGTGCTAGAGATTGGGCTAGCGGGAGAGGGAACTCCTACGAGCAGTACTTC.

This clonotype came up a few times. The chain links TRBV6-5 to TRBJ1-6; D unclear. This CDR3 has 14 amino acids. Looked up from germline, CDR1 is MNHEY and CDR2 is SVGAGI. Trimming took off 3 bases at V and 10 bases at J, with 13 bases between the two ends. The CDR3: CASSYGWERSPLHF. The CDR3 DNA follows: TGTGCCAGCAGTTATGGGTGGGAACGCTCACCCCTCCACTTT.

In this sample, this clonotype turned up a few times. V is TRBV10-2 and J is TRBJ2-5; 11 bases align to TRBD2. This CDR3 is 11 amino acids long. V lost 11 bases and J lost 7; bases outside the gene matches: 3. Germline V gene lookup returns CDR1 WSHSY and CDR2 SAAADI. CDR3 protein: CAVGTSGTQYF. Here the CDR3 DNA reads TGCGCCGTCGGGACTAGCGGGACCCAGTACTTC.

Many counts were recorded for this clonotype. This CDR3 is CASKGLAGELFF. The CDR3, as DNA: TGTGCCAGCAAAGGGCTGGCCGGGGAGCTGTTTTTT. The chain recombines TRBV6-2 or TRBV6-3 with TRBJ2-2; D remains unclear. Trimming cost V 7 bases and J 6 bases, with 9 bases left between them. The length of the CDR3 is 12 residues. Germline V lookup: CDR1 MNHEY, CDR2 SVGEGT.

This clonotype was detected many times. The chain employs TRBV5-1 and TRBJ1-1; D not resolved. The CDR3 consists of 14 residues. The V gene lost 2 bases and the J gene lost 5 bases, with 13 bases spanning the gap. Germline lookup yields CDR1 SGHRS and CDR2 YFSETQ. The chain's CDR3 is CASSLIEAKTEAFF. CDR3 DNA sequence: TGCGCCAGCAGCTTAATTGAGGCGAAGACTGAAGCTTTCTTT. Variable domain in full (rest from reference TRBV5-1 and TRBJ1-1): KAGVTQTPRYLIKTRGQQVTLSCSPISGHRSVSWYQQTPGQGLQFLFEYFSETQRNKGNFPGRFSGRQFSNSRSEMNVSTLELGDSALYLCASSLIEAKTEAFFGQGTRLTVV.

Turning to this clonotype: Mismatch with germline at one junction end may stem from a read error. V usage is TRBV7-7 and J usage is TRBJ2-1; D is perhaps TRBD1 (7 bases). Germline loops: CDR1 SSHAT, CDR2 FNYEAQ (reference sequence). This CDR3 comprises 16 residues. Here the CDR3 DNA reads TGTGCTAGCAGCTCTGCGGGCAGGGGGGCCTACAATGAGCAGTTCTTC. As protein: CASSSAGRGAYNEQFF.

This clonotype was picked up a small number of times. At one end, the junction sequence differs from germline, possibly due to a read error. This chain connects TRBV2 to TRBJ1-1; 7 nucleotides match TRBD1. CDR3 size: 15 residues. Looked up from germline, CDR1 is SNHLY and CDR2 is FYNNEI. The CDR3, as DNA: TGTGCCAGCAGTGAGGCAGGGGGAGTGAACGCTGAAGCTTTCTTT. This gives the protein CASSEAGGVNAEAFF.

The chain employs TRBV6-5 and TRBJ2-1; TRBD2 matches at 11 bases. The germline gives CDR1 MNHEY, CDR2 SVGAGI. V dropped 2 bases and J dropped 5; count of bases not matched to a gene: 2. This CDR3 is built from 15 residues. The CDR3 sequence is CASSYLGLADNEQFF. CDR3 DNA sequence: TGTGCCAGCAGTTACCTGGGACTAGCGGACAATGAGCAGTTCTTC.

This clonotype was seen many times. The chain recombines TRBV6-4 with TRBJ2-1, with 7 positions matching TRBD1. This CDR3 region has 14 residues. V was pared by 5 bases and J by 10 bases, with 11 bases of the junction left unmatched. CDR1 and CDR2 from the germline V gene are MRHNA and SNTAGT. CDR3 DNA sequence: TGTGCCAGCAGTACAGGGGTAGCCACCGGAGAGCAGTTCTTC. This sequence encodes CASSTGVATGEQFF.